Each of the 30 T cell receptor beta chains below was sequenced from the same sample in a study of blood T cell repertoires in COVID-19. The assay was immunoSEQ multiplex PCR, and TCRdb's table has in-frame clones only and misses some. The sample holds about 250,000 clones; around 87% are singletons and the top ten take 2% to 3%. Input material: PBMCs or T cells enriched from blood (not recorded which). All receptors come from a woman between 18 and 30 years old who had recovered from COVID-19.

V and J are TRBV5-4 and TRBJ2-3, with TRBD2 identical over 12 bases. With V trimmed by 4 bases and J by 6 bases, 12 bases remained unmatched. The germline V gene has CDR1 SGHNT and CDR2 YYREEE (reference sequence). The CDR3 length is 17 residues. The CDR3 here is CASSPSLLAGGGDTQYF. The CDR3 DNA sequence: TGTGCCAGCAGCCCCTCTCTACTAGCGGGGGGCGGGGATACGCAGTATTTT.

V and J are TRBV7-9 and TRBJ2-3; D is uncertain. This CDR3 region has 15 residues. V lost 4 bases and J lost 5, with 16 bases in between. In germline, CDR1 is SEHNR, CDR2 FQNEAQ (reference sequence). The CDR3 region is CASSSPGPFKDTQYF. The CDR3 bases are TGTGCCAGCAGCTCTCCGGGTCCCTTCAAAGATACGCAGTATTTT.

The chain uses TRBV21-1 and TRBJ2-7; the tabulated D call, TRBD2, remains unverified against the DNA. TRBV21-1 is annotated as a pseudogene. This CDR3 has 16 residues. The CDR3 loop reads CASRSQEPRGGSEQYF. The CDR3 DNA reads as TGTGCCAGCAGGTCCCAGGAGCCGCGGGGAGGAAGCGAGCAGTACTTC.

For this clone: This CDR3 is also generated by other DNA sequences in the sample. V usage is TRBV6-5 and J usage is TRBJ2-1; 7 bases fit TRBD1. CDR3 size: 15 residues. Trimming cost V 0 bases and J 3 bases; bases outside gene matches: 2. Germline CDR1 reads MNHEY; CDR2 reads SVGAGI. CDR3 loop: CASSYSGTDYNEQFF. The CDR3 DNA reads TGTGCCAGCAGTTACTCCGGGACAGACTACAATGAGCAGTTCTTC.

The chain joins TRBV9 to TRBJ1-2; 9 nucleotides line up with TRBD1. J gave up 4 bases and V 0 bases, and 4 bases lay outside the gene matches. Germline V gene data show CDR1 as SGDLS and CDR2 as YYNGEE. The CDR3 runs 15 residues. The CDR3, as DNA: TGTGCCAGCAGCGTAGCAACAGGGGGCGTCTATGGCTACACCTTC. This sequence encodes CASSVATGGVYGYTF.

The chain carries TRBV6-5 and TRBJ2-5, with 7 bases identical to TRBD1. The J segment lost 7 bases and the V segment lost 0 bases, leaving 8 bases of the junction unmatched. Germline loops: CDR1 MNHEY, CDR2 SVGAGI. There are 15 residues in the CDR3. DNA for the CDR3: TGTGCCAGCAGTTACTCACTGGACAGGAGAGGGACCCAGTACTTC. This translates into CASSYSLDRRGTQYF.

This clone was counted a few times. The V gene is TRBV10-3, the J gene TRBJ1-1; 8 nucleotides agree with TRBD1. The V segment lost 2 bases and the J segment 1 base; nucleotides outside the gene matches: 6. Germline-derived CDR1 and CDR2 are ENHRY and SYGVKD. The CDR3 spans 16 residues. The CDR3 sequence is CAISEATGAPNTEAFF. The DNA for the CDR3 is TGTGCCATCAGTGAGGCGACAGGGGCCCCGAACACTGAAGCTTTCTTT.

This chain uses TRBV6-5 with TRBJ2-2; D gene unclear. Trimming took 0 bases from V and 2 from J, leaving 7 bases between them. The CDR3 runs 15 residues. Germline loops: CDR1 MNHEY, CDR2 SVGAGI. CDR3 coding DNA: TGTGCCAGCAGTTACTCTTCAGAAAACACCGGGGAGCTGTTTTTT. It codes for CASSYSSENTGELFF.

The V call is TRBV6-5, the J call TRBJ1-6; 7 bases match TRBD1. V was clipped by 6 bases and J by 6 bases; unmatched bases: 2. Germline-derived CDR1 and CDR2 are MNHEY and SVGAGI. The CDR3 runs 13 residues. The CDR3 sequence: CASSRDSNSPLHF. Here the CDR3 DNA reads TGTGCCAGCAGCCGGGACAGTAATTCACCCCTCCACTTT.

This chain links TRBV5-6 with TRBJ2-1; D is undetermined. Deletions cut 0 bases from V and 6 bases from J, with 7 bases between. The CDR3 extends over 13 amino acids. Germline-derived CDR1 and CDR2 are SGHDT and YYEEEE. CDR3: CASSLGLANEQFF. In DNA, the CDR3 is TGTGCCAGCAGCTTGGGGCTTGCCAATGAGCAGTTCTTC.

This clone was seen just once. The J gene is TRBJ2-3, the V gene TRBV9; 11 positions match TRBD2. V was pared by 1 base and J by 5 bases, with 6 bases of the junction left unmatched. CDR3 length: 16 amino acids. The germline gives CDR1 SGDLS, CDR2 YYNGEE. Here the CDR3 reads CASSVTSGGGLDTQYF. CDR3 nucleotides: TGTGCCAGCAGCGTAACTAGCGGGGGAGGGCTAGATACGCAGTATTTT. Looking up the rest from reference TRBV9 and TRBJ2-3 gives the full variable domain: DSGVTQTPKHLITATGQRVTLRCSPRSGDLSVYWYQQSLDQGLQFLIQYYNGEERAKGNILERFSAQQFPDLHSELNLSSLELGDSALYFCASSVTSGGGLDTQYFGPGTRLTVL.

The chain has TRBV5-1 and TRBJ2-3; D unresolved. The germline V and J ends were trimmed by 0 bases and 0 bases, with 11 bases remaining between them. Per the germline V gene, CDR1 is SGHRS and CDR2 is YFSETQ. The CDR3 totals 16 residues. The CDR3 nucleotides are TGCGCCAGCAGCTTGGGTTTAGCCCTGAGCACAGATACGCAGTATTTT. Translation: CASSLGLALSTDTQYF.

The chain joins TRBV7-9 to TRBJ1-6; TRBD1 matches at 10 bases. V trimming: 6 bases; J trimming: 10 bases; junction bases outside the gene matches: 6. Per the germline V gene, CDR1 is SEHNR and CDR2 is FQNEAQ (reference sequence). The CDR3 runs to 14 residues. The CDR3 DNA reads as TGTGCCAGCAGGCCCGGGACAGGGGACTCACCCCTCCACTTT. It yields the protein CASRPGTGDSPLHF.

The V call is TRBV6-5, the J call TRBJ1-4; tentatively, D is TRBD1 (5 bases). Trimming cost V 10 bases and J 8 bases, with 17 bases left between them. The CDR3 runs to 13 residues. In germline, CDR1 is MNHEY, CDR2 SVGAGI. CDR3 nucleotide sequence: TGTGCCACCGGGAGCTTGGGGGGAGAAAAACTGTTTTTT. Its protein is CATGSLGGEKLFF.

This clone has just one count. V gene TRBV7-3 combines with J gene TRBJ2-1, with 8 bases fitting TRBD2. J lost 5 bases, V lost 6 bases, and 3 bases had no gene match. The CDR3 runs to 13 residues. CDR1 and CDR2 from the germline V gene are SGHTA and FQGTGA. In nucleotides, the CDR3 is TGTGCCAGCAGTGGTAGCGGGAACAATGAGCAGTTCTTC. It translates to CASSGSGNNEQFF.

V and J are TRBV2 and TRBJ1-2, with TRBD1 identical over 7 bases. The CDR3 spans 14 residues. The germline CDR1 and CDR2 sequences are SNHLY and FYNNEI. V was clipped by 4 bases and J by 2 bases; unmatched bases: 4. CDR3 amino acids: CASSADRENYGYTF. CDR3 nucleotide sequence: TGTGCCAGCAGTGCTGACAGGGAGAACTATGGCTACACCTTC.

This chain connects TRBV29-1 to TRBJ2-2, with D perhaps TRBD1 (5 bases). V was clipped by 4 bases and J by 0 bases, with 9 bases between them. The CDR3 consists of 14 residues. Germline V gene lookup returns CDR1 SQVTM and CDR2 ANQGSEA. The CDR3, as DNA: TGCAGCGTTGGAAAGGGGACGAACACCGGGGAGCTGTTTTTT. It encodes CSVGKGTNTGELFF.

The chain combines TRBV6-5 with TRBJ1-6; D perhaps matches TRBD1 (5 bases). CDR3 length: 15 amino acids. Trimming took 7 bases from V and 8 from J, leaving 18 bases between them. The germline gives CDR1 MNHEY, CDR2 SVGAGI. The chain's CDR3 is CASTPGVDFYSPLHF. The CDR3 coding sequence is TGTGCCAGCACCCCGGGGGTGGACTTTTATTCACCCCTCCACTTT.

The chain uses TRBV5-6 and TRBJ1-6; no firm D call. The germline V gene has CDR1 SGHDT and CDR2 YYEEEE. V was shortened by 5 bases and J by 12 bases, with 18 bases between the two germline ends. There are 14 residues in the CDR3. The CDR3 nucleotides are TGTGCCAGCAGAGGGAGGCCCATATCGGGACCCCTCCACTTT. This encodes CASRGRPISGPLHF. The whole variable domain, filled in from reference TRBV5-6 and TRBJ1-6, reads DAGVTQSPTHLIKTRGQQVTLRCSPKSGHDTVSWYQQALGQGPQFIFQYYEEEERQRGNFPDRFSGHQFPNYSSELNVNALLLGDSALYLCASRGRPISGPLHFGNGTRLTVT.

DNA for the CDR3: TGTGCCAGCAGTTGGGGGGGGGAACAGCCCCAGCATTTT. Translated, it gives CASSWGGEQPQHF. The chain has TRBV28 and TRBJ1-5; D might be TRBD1 (5 bases). From germline, CDR1 is MDHEN and CDR2 SYDVKM. V was pared by 4 bases and J by 7 bases, with 11 bases between. CDR3 length equals 13 residues. The whole variable domain, remainder taken from reference TRBV28 and TRBJ1-5, is DVKVTQSSRYLVKRTGEKVFLECVQDMDHENMFWYRQDPGLGLRLIYFSYDVKMKEKGDIPEGYSVSREKKERFSLILESASTNQTSMYLCASSWGGEQPQHFGDGTRLSIL.

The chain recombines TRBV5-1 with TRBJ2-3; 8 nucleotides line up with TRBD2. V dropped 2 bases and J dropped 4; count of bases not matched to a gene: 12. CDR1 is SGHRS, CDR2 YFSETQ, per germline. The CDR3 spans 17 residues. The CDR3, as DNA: TGCGCCAGCAGCTTAGCCCTAGCGGGCCCAATGGCAGATACGCAGTATTTT. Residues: CASSLALAGPMADTQYF.

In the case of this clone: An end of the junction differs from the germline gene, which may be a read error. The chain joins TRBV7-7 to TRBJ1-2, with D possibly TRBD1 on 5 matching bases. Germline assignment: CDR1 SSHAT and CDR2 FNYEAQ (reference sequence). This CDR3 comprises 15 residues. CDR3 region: CASRPPGGADAGYTF. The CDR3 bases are TGTGCTAGCAGGCCCCCCGGCGGGGCTGATGCTGGCTACACCTTC.

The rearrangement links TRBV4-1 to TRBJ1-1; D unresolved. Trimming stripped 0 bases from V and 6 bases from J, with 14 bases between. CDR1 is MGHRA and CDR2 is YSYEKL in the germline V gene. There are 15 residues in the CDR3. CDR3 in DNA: TGCGCCAGCAGCCAAGAAAACAGTCTTTTACCTGAAGCTTTCTTT. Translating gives CASSQENSLLPEAFF.

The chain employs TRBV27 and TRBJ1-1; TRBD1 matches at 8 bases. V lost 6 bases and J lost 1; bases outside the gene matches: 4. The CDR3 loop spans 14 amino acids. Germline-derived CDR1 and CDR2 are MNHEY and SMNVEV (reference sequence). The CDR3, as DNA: TGTGCCAGCAGGACAGGGGCTGGGAACACTGAAGCTTTCTTT. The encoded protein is CASRTGAGNTEAFF.

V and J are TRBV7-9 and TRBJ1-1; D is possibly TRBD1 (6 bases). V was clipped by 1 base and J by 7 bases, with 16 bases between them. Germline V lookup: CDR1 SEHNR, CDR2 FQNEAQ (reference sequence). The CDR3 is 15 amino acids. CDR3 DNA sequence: TGTGCCAGCAGCTTAGACAGGGTGACCATGGGTGAAGCTTTCTTT. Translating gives CASSLDRVTMGEAFF. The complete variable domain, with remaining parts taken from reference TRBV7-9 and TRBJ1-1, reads DTGVSQNPRHKITKRGQNVTFRCDPISEHNRLYWYRQTLGQGPEFLTYFQNEAQLEKSRLLSDRFSAERPKGSFSTLEIQRTEQGDSAMYLCASSLDRVTMGEAFFGQGTRLTVV.

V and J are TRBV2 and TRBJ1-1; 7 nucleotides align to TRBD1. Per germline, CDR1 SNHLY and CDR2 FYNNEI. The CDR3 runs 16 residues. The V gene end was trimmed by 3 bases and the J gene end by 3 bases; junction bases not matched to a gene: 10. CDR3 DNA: TGTGCCAGCAGTGATACCATCCAGGGGGGTTACACTGAAGCTTTCTTT. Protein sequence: CASSDTIQGGYTEAFF.

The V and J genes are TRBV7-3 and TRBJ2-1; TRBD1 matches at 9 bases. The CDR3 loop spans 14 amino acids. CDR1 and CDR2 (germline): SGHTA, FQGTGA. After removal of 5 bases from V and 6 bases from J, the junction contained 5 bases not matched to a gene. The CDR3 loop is CASSPSDRGNEQFF. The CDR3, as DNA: TGTGCCAGCAGCCCCTCGGACAGGGGCAATGAGCAGTTCTTC. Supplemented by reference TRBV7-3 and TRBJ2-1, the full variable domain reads GAGVSQTPSNKVTEKGKYVELRCDPISGHTALYWYRQSLGQGPEFLIYFQGTGAADDSGLPNDRFFAVRPEGSVSTLKIQRTERGDSAVYLCASSPSDRGNEQFFGPGTRLTVL.

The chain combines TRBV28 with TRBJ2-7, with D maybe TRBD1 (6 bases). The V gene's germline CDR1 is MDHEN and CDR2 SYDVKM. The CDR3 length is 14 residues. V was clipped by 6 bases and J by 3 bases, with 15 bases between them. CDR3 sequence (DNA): TGTGCCAGCAGGGACAGTCCGGACCACTACGAGCAGTACTTC. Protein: CASRDSPDHYEQYF.

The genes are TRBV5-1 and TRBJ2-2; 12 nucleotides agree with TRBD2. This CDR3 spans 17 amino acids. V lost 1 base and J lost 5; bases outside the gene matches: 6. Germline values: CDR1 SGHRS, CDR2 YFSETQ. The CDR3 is CASSLPTSGGKTGELFF. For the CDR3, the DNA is TGCGCCAGCAGCTTGCCAACTAGCGGGGGGAAGACCGGGGAGCTGTTTTTT.

The CDR3 nucleotides are TGCGCCAGCACAGGTCGGTCGACCCGCTACGTCGAGCAGTACTTC. Translating gives CASTGRSTRYVEQYF. V is TRBV5-1 and J is TRBJ2-7, with no clear D. The germline V gene encodes CDR1 SGHRS and CDR2 YFSETQ. The CDR3 is made up of 15 amino acids. Trimming pared 6 bases from V and 6 bases from J, leaving 22 bases between.